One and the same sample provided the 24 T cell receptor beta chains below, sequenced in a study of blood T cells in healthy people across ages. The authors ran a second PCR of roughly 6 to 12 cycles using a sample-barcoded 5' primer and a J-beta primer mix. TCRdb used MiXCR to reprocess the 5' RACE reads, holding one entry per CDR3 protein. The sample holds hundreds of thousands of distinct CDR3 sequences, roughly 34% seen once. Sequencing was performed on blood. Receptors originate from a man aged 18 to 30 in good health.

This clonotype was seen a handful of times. The CDR3 is CAISAGTGITDTQYF. CDR3 coding DNA: TGTGCCATCAGCGCCGGGACAGGTATCACAGATACGCAGTATTTT. This chain joins TRBV10-3 and TRBJ2-3; 8 nucleotides line up with TRBD1. The J segment lost 2 bases and the V segment lost 6 bases, leaving 7 bases of the junction unmatched. CDR1 and CDR2 from the germline V gene are ENHRY and SYGVKD. The length of the CDR3 is 15 residues.

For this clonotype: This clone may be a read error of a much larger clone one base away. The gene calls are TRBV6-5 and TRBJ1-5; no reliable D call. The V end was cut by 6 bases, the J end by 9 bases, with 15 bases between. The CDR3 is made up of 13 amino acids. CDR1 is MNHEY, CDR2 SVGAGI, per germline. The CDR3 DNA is TGTGCCAGCAGGACCGGAAGGTTTCCGCCCCAGCATTTT. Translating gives CASRTGRFPPQHF.

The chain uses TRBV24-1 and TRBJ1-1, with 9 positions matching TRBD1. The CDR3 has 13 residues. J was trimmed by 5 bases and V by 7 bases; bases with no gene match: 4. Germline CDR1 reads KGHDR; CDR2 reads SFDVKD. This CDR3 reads CATSRDRDTEAFF. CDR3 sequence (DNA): TGTGCCACCAGCCGGGACAGGGATACTGAAGCTTTCTTT.

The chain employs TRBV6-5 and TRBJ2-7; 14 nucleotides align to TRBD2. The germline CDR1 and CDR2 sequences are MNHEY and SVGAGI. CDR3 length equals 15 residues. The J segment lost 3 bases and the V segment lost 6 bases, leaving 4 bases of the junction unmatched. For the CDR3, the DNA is TGTGCCAGCAGACTCGGACTAGCGGGAGGCTACGAGCAGTACTTC. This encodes CASRLGLAGGYEQYF.

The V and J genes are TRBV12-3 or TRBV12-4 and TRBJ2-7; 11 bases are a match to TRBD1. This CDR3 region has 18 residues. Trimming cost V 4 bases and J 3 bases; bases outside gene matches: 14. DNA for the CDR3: TGTGCCAGCAGTTCTCGGGACAGGGGGGCCCTTTATCACTACGAGCAGTACTTC. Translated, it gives CASSSRDRGALYHYEQYF.

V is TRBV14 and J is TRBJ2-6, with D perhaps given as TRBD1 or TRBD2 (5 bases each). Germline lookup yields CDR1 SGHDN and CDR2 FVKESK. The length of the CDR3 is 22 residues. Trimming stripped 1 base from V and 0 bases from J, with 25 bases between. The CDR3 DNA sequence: TGTGCCAGCAGCCAAGGGCCGGGTAGAGTGGGACGGATCCTCTCTGGGGCCAACGTCCTGACTTTC. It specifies CASSQGPGRVGRILSGANVLTF.

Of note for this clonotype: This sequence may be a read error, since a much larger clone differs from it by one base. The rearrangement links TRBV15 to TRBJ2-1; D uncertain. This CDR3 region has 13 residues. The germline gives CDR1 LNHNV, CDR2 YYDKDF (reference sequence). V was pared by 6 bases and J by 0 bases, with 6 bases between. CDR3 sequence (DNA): TGTGCCACCAGGGGGATCTCCTACAATGAGCAGTTCTTC. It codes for CATRGISYNEQFF.

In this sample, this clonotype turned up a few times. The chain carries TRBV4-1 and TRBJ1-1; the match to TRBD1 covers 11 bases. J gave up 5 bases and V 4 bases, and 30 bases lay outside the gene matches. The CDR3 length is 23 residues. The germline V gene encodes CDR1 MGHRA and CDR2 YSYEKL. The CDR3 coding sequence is TGCGCCAGCAGCCGCCTACCCCCCGTTTGGACAGGGGGCCTCACGGGTCTTAAAACTGAAGCTTTCTTT. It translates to CASSRLPPVWTGGLTGLKTEAFF.

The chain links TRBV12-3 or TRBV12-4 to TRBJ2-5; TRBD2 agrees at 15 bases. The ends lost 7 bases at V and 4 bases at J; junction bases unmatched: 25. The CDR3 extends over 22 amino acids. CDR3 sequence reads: CASTYRGLAGGAQQSSGETQYF. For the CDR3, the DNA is TGTGCCAGCACTTATCGGGGACTAGCGGGGGGAGCCCAACAGTCATCGGGAGAGACCCAGTACTTC.

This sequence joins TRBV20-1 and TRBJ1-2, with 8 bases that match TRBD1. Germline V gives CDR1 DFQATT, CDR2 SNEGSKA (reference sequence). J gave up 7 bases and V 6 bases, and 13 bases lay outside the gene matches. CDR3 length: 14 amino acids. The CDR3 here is CSARPRQGLAGYTF. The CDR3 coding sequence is TGCAGTGCCCGCCCCAGACAGGGGCTGGCTGGCTACACCTTC.

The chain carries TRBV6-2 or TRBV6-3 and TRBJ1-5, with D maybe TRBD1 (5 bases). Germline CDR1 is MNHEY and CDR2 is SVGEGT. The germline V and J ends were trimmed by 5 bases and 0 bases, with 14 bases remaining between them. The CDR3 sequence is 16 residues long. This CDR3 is CASSRYGAYSNQPQHF. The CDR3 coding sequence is TGTGCCAGCAGTCGATATGGGGCGTATAGCAATCAGCCCCAGCATTTT.

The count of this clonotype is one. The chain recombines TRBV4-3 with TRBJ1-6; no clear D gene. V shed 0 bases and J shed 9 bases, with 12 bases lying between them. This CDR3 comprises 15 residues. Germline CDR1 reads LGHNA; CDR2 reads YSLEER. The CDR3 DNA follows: TGCGCCAGCAGCCAAGAGGAGGGAGGTAGTTCACCCCTCCACTTT. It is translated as CASSQEEGGSSPLHF.

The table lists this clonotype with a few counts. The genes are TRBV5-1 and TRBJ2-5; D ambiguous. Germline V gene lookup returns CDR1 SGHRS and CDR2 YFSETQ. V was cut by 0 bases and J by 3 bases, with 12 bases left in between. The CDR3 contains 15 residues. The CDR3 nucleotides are TGCGCCAGCAGCTTGGTAGTTTATGGGGAAGAGACCCAGTACTTC. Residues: CASSLVVYGEETQYF.

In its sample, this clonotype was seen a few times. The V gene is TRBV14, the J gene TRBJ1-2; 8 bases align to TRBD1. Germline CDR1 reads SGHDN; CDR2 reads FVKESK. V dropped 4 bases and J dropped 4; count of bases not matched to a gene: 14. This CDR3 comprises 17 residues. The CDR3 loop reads CASSRTSRTGSSYGYTF. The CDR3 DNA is TGTGCCAGCAGCCGAACCTCAAGGACAGGGAGTAGCTATGGCTACACCTTC.

CDR3 sequence (DNA): TGTGCCAGCAGTTTGTCGGGGGACGCGAGCGTCATTCAGTACTTC. It encodes CASSLSGDASVIQYF. The chain carries TRBV28 and TRBJ2-7, with D maybe TRBD2 (6 bases). Matching the DNA end better, TRBJ2-4 makes the J call doubtful. The germline V gene encodes CDR1 MDHEN and CDR2 SYDVKM. CDR3 length equals 15 residues.

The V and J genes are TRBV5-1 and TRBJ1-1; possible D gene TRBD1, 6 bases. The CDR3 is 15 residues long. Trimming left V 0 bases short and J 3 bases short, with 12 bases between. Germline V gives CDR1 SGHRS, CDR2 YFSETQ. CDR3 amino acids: CASSLDGGADTEAFF. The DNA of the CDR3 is TGCGCCAGCAGCTTGGATGGGGGCGCGGACACTGAAGCTTTCTTT.

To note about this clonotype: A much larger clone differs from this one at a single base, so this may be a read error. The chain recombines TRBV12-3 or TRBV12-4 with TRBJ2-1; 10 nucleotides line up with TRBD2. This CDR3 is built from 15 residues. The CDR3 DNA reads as TGTGCCAACAGTCCAGCGGGGGGGCTTAGGGATGAGCAGTTCTTC. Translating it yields CANSPAGGLRDEQFF.

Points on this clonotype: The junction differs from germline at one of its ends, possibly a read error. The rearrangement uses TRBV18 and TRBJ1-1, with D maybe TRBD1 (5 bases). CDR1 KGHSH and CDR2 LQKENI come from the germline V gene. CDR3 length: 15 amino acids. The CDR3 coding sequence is TGTGCCAACTCACCAACGGGGGGAATGAACACTGAAGCTTTCTTT. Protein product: CANSPTGGMNTEAFF.

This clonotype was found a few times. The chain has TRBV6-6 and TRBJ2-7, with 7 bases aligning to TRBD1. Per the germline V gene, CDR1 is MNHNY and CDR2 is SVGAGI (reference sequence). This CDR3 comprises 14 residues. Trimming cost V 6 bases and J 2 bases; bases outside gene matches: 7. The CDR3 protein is CASRLTGSAYEQYF. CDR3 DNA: TGTGCCAGCAGATTGACAGGGTCAGCCTACGAGCAGTACTTC.

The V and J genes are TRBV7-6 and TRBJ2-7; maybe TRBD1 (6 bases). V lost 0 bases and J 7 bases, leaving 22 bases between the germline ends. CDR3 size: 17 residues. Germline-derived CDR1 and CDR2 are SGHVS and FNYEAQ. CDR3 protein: CASSLATGTSAYNEQYF. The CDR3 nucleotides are TGTGCCAGCAGCTTAGCGACTGGGACATCCGCTTACAATGAGCAGTACTTC.

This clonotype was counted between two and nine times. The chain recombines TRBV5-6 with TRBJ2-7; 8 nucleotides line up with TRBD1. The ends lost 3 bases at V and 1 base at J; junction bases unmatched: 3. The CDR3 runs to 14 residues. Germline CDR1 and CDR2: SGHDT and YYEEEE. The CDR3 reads CASSWTGKSYEQYF. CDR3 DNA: TGTGCCAGCAGCTGGACAGGGAAATCCTACGAGCAGTACTTC.

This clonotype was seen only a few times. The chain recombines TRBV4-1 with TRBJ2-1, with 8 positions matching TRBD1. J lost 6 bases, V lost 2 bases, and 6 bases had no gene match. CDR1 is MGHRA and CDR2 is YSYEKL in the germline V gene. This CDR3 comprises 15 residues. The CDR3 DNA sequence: TGCGCCAGCAGCCAATTCATCGACAGGGGCAATGAGCAGTTCTTC. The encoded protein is CASSQFIDRGNEQFF.

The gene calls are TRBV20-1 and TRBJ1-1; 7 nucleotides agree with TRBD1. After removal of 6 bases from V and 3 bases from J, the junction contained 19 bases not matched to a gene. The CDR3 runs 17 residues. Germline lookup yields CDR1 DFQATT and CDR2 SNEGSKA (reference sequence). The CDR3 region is CSATWWGETGTDTEAFF. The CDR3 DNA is TGCAGTGCCACATGGTGGGGTGAGACGGGGACAGACACTGAAGCTTTCTTT.

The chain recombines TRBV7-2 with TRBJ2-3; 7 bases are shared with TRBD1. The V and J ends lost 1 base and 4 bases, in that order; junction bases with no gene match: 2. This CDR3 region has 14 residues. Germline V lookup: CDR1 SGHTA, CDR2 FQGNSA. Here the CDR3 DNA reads TGTGCCAGCAGCTTAGTAGGGACAGCAGATACGCAGTATTTT. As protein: CASSLVGTADTQYF.